This T cell receptor (beta chain) is from a study of blood T cell repertoires in COVID-19. Using immunoSEQ multiplex PCR, the repertoire was profiled, and TCRdb retains in-frame clones only, with some absent. This table has approximately 30,000 clones, approximately 76% appearing once. The V gene's germline CDR1 is KGHSH and CDR2 LQKENI. The CDR3 sequence is 15 residues long. The junction had 6 bases not matched to a gene; V was cut back by 3 bases and J by 6 bases. The chain recombines TRBV18 with TRBJ2-2; 8 bases agree with TRBD1. Sequenced material: peripheral blood. The origin of this receptor is an older man with acute or convalescent COVID-19. The CDR3 region has the DNA TGTGCCAGCTCACCGGCAGGGGGCGCGTCCGGGGAGCTGTTTTTT. This encodes CASSPAGGASGELFF.